This T cell receptor beta chain was profiled in a study of blood T cell repertoires in COVID-19. Data came from immunoSEQ multiplex PCR; TCRdb stores just in-frame clones and leaves some out. Of 200,000 to 250,000 clones in the sample, roughly 85% were seen once. Germline V gives CDR1 MGHRA, CDR2 YSYEKL. The CDR3 has 17 residues. V lost 4 bases, J lost 6 bases, and 25 bases lay in between. The rearrangement uses TRBV4-1 and TRBJ2-7; D may be TRBD2 (6 bases). The receptor comes from a man aged 50-60 years with COVID-19, enrolled during active disease. Sequences were obtained from peripheral blood. For the CDR3, the DNA is TGCGCCAGCAGCCGGGGACTCCAAGGACTCCTGGGGCTCGAGCAGTACTTC. Translating it yields CASSRGLQGLLGLEQYF.